The source of this T cell receptor beta chain is a study of technical replicates of blood from a handful of donors. The CDR3 length is 17 residues. Trimming removed 5 bases at V and 0 bases at J, with 16 bases between. Germline values: CDR1 SGHTA, CDR2 FQGTGA. In this sample, this clone turned up a few times. Sequencing was performed with immunoSEQ multiplex PCR; in TCRdb, only in-frame clones are kept and a portion is missing. The sample comprises roughly 79,000 clones, almost 96% of which are singletons, and roughly 0.4% rests with the top ten. The rearrangement links TRBV7-3 to TRBJ2-2; no reliable D call. The clonotype was recovered from a human donor in good health. The sequencing sample was made of T cells isolated from PBMCs. CDR3 amino acids: CASSPSGGRPNTGELFF. The CDR3 DNA reads TGTGCCAGCAGCCCCTCAGGTGGCCGACCGAACACCGGGGAGCTGTTTTTT.